Following are 16 T cell receptor beta chains from one sample sequenced in a study of CD8 T cells in ankylosing spondylitis. The study, taken as a whole, reports: What appeared characteristic of ankylosing spondylitis blood was a TCR beta motif of under 10 highly homologous variants.

Antigens for these TCRs are unknown. TCRdb fed the 5' RACE reads into MiXCR, producing one record per CDR3 protein. Of about 750,000 distinct CDR3 sequences in the sample, 15% to 20% are singletons; the top ten hold roughly a fifth. Sample: blood, either unsorted or a sorted T cell fraction (not recorded which). These receptors came from a male donor with ankylosing spondylitis.

The CDR3 is CASSLERGASYNEQFF. The CDR3 nucleotides read TGTGCCAGCAGCTTAGAGCGCGGAGCCTCCTACAATGAGCAGTTCTTC. The rearrangement uses TRBV7-3 and TRBJ2-1; D call uncertain. Trimming removed 2 bases from V and 0 bases from J, with 11 bases in between. The CDR3 is made up of 16 amino acids. CDR1 SGHTA and CDR2 FQGTGA come from the germline V gene.

This rearrangement joins TRBV20-1 to TRBJ2-3; possible D gene TRBD1, 5 bases. Germline assignment: CDR1 DFQATT and CDR2 SNEGSKA (reference sequence). The CDR3 is 12 amino acids. Trimming shortened V by 5 bases and J by 3 bases, and 9 bases separated the two germline ends. The CDR3 DNA is TGCAGTGCTCAGGGTGGTACAGATACGCAGTATTTT. Amino acids: CSAQGGTDTQYF.

The rearrangement links TRBV6-1 to TRBJ2-5, with a weak D call TRBD1 (6 bases). Trimming removed 7 bases from V and 5 bases from J, with 17 bases in between. This CDR3 has 14 amino acids. The germline V gene has CDR1 MNHNS and CDR2 SASEGT. The DNA of the CDR3 is TGTGCCAGCAAAATGGACAGCCCGCTCGAGACCCAGTACTTC. It encodes CASKMDSPLETQYF.

The J gene is TRBJ1-2, the V gene TRBV24-1; D is possibly TRBD1 (5 bases). Germline assignment: CDR1 KGHDR and CDR2 SFDVKD. The CDR3 runs to 12 residues. V shed 5 bases and J shed 6 bases, with 9 bases lying between them. The CDR3 loop reads CATSAGSDGYTF. CDR3 nucleotide sequence: TGTGCCACCAGTGCAGGGAGTGATGGCTACACCTTC.

The rearrangement links TRBV27 to TRBJ2-5, with TRBD2 matching over 8 bases. V trimming: 3 bases; J trimming: 0 bases; junction bases outside the gene matches: 6. The CDR3 sequence is 16 residues long. Germline CDR1 MNHEY, CDR2 SMNVEV (reference sequence). For the CDR3, the DNA is TGTGCCAGCAGTTTCGGGGGGGCCGACGACCAAGAGACCCAGTACTTC. Residues: CASSFGGADDQETQYF.

This clonotype has a handful of counts. The chain uses TRBV6-2 or TRBV6-3 and TRBJ2-7, with 9 bases aligning to TRBD2. CDR1 MNHEY and CDR2 SVGEGT come from the germline V gene. The CDR3 has 15 residues. Trimming cost V 4 bases and J 2 bases; bases outside gene matches: 6. The CDR3, as DNA: TGTGCCAGCAGTTCAGGACTAGCGTTACCCTACGAGCAGTACTTC. Translation: CASSSGLALPYEQYF.

This clonotype was found a few times. The chain uses TRBV7-2 and TRBJ1-4; 7 bases are a match to TRBD1. V lost 5 bases and J lost 4; bases outside the gene matches: 13. In germline, CDR1 is SGHTA, CDR2 FQGNSA. This CDR3 is 17 amino acids long. CDR3 region: CASSPGGGGRINEKLFF. Here the CDR3 DNA reads TGTGCCAGCAGCCCCGGAGGAGGGGGCCGCATTAATGAAAAACTGTTTTTT.

This clonotype was seen repeatedly, ten times or more. The rearrangement uses TRBV6-1 and TRBJ2-3; TRBD1 matches 7 bases. Germline CDR1 and CDR2: MNHNS and SASEGT. The CDR3 covers 15 residues. The trim removed 6 bases at V and 2 bases at J, leaving 8 bases unmatched. The DNA for the CDR3 is TGTGCCAGCAGCGTGGACAGGTCCCCCACAGATACGCAGTATTTT. This encodes CASSVDRSPTDTQYF.

The V gene is TRBV27, the J gene TRBJ1-2, with D unclear. Germline loops: CDR1 MNHEY, CDR2 SMNVEV (reference sequence). Trimming took off 3 bases at V and 7 bases at J, with 12 bases between the two ends. There are 13 residues in the CDR3. The CDR3 spells CASSFLGLGGYTF. For the CDR3, the DNA is TGTGCCAGCAGTTTTCTCGGGCTTGGTGGCTACACCTTC.

This clonotype has at least ten counts. The CDR3 sequence is CASSPTSGSSDTQYF. DNA of the CDR3: TGTGCCAGCAGCCCAACTAGCGGGAGTTCAGATACGCAGTATTTT. The V and J genes are TRBV12-3 or TRBV12-4 and TRBJ2-3, with TRBD2 identical over 11 bases. J lost 4 bases, V lost 6 bases, and 6 bases had no gene match. The CDR3 length is 15 residues.

This clonotype was recorded a few times. V and J are TRBV11-2 and TRBJ2-1; TRBD2 agrees at 13 bases. CDR3 size: 15 residues. Germline V gives CDR1 SGHAT, CDR2 FQNNGV. The V segment lost 6 bases and the J segment 8 bases; nucleotides outside the gene matches: 7. The CDR3 DNA is TGTGCCAGCAGAATAACTAGCGGGGGGGCCGATGAGCAGTTCTTC. Translated, it gives CASRITSGGADEQFF.

The chain links TRBV7-3 to TRBJ1-5; D possibly corresponds to TRBD1 (5 bases). V was shortened by 1 base and J by 2 bases, with 12 bases between the two germline ends. Germline lookup yields CDR1 SGHTA and CDR2 FQGTGA. The CDR3 consists of 16 residues. In DNA, the CDR3 is TGTGCCAGCAGCTTAATGCGGGGGGACGGCAATCAGCCCCAGCATTTT. Translating gives CASSLMRGDGNQPQHF.

This chain joins TRBV7-2 and TRBJ2-1; D is perhaps TRBD2 (6 bases). Trimming took 0 bases from V and 0 from J, leaving 18 bases between them. CDR3 size: 19 residues. Germline CDR1 SGHTA, CDR2 FQGNSA. This CDR3 is CASSLASNTGVRSYNEQFF. CDR3 DNA: TGTGCCAGCAGCTTAGCCTCCAACACGGGGGTACGCTCCTACAATGAGCAGTTCTTC.

CDR3 sequence reads: CAWTEGQLNTEAFF. CDR3 in DNA: TGTGCCTGGACTGAGGGACAGCTGAACACTGAAGCTTTCTTT. The gene calls are TRBV30 and TRBJ1-1; 7 bases are a match to TRBD1. The CDR3 is made up of 14 amino acids. CDR1 is GTSNPN, CDR2 SVGIG, per germline (reference sequence). V lost 4 bases to trimming and J lost 0 bases; unmatched junction nucleotides: 5. Complete variable domain (other parts from reference TRBV30 and TRBJ1-1): SQTIHQWPATLVQPVGSPLSLECTVEGTSNPNLYWYRQAAGRGLQLLFYSVGIGQISSEVPQNLSASRPQDRQFILSSKKLLLSDSGFYLCAWTEGQLNTEAFFGQGTRLTVV.

This clonotype was picked up a small number of times. This chain connects TRBV7-6 to TRBJ2-7; D ambiguous. The V and J ends lost 0 bases and 4 bases respectively, with 10 bases between them. This CDR3 is built from 14 residues. Germline lookup yields CDR1 SGHVS and CDR2 FNYEAQ. For the CDR3, the DNA is TGTGCCAGCAGCTTAGCTTCTAAAGGGTACGAGCAGTACTTC. Translating it yields CASSLASKGYEQYF.

The CDR3 DNA follows: TGTGCCTGGAATGGTGCAGGTTTGGGGACAGGGAATGAAAAACTGTTTTTT. As protein: CAWNGAGLGTGNEKLFF. The genes are TRBV30 and TRBJ1-4; 9 positions agree with TRBD1. The CDR3 contains 17 residues. Germline V gives CDR1 GTSNPN, CDR2 SVGIG (reference sequence). With V trimmed by 4 bases and J by 5 bases, 14 bases remained unmatched.